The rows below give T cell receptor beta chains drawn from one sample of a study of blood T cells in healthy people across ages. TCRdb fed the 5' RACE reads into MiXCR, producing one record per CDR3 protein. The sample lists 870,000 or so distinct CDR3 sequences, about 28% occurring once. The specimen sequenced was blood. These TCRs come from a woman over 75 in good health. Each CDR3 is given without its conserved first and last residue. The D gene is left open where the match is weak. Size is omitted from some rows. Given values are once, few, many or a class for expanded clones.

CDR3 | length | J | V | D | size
ASSSPGTGFREQY | 13 | TRBJ2-7 | TRBV28 | TRBD1 | few
ASSLASLVGEQY | 12 | - | TRBV7-9 | - | -
ATSDPDRHEQF | 11 | TRBJ2-1 | TRBV24-1 | - | many
ASSSLQAGGGYT | 12 | TRBJ1-2 | TRBV12-3/TRBV12-4 | - | -
ASSKNPGLAAINEQF | 15 | TRBJ2-1 | TRBV11-3 | TRBD2 | few
ASSMKGGPWPLH | 12 | TRBJ1-6 | TRBV27 | - | few
ATTLHVRLAGGFYNEQY | 17 | - | TRBV24-1 | TRBD2 | few
ASRTGQGGTEAF | 12 | TRBJ1-1 | TRBV6-2/TRBV6-3 | TRBD1 | -
ASSYVQGAGTDTQY | 14 | TRBJ2-3 | TRBV5-1 | TRBD1 | -
ASRPTGSGYNEQF | 13 | TRBJ2-1 | TRBV7-9 | TRBD1 | many
ASSLTSTGELF | 11 | TRBJ2-2 | TRBV5-1 | - | -
ASSLENGNEQF | 11 | TRBJ2-1 | TRBV11-3 | - | few
ASSPRDRVNCGYT | 13 | TRBJ1-2 | TRBV3-1 | - | few
ASGRAGTGIQATQY | 14 | TRBJ2-5 | TRBV2 | TRBD1 | many
SARARTPMAKTIQY | 14 | - | TRBV20-1 | - | -
ASSYSGAGQETQY | 13 | TRBJ2-5 | TRBV6-2/TRBV6-3 | - | many
ASSLSGGKYEQF | 12 | TRBJ2-1 | TRBV28 | TRBD2 | few
SARDPGSGQGGNEQF | 15 | TRBJ2-1 | TRBV20-1 | TRBD1 | many
ASSQERGSHSLEDTQY | 16 | TRBJ2-3 | TRBV4-3 | - | many
ASSLPDRQGYGYT | 13 | TRBJ1-2 | TRBV5-6 | - | many
SAREGGLSNEQF | 12 | TRBJ2-1 | TRBV20-1 | - | few
SVAGLGLAQY | 10 | TRBJ2-3 | TRBV20-1 | - | few
ASSYLVLAGSYEQF | 14 | TRBJ2-1 | TRBV6-6 | TRBD2 | -
ASSFSAYEQY | 10 | TRBJ2-7 | TRBV7-2 | - | many
SASFQSLGGGELF | 13 | TRBJ2-2 | TRBV20-1 | - | -
ASSWPLQARGNEQF | 14 | TRBJ2-1 | TRBV5-1 | - | many
ASSGRGAYEQY | 11 | TRBJ2-7 | TRBV5-1 | - | many
ASKPGQTNNEQF | 12 | TRBJ2-1 | TRBV6-2/TRBV6-3 | TRBD1 | -
GARDSLGPAYEQY | 13 | TRBJ2-4 | TRBV20-1 | - | -
ASSLIPTSGGPTSTDTQY | 18 | TRBJ2-3 | TRBV7-8 | TRBD2 | many
AGSPPGAVHGYT | 12 | TRBJ1-2 | TRBV3-1 | - | once
ASSLAAGPLYNEQF | 14 | TRBJ2-1 | TRBV12-3/TRBV12-4 | - | many
AISALPLNNYGYT | 13 | TRBJ1-2 | TRBV10-3 | - | -
ASSYTPGREDNQPQH | 15 | TRBJ1-5 | TRBV6-2/TRBV6-3 | - | few
ASSQGQGYSPLH | 12 | TRBJ1-6 | TRBV14 | TRBD1 | -